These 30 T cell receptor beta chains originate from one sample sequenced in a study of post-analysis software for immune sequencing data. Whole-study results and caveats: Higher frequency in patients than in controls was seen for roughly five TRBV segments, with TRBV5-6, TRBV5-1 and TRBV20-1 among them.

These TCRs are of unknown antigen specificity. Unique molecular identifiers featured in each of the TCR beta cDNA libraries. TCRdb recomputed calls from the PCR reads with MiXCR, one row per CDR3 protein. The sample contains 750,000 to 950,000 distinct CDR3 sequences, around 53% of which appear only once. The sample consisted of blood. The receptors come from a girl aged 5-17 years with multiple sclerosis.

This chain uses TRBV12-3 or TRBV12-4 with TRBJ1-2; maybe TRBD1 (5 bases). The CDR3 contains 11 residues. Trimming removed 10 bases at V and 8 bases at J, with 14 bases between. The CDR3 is CATHLGLGYTF. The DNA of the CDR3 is TGTGCCACCCACTTGGGACTCGGCTACACCTTC.

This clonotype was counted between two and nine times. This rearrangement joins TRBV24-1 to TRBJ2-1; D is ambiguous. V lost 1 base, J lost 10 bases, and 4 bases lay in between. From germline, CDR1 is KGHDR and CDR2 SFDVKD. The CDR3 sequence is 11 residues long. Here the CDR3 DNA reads TGTGCCACCAGTGATTTTACAGAGCAGTTCTTC. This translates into CATSDFTEQFF.

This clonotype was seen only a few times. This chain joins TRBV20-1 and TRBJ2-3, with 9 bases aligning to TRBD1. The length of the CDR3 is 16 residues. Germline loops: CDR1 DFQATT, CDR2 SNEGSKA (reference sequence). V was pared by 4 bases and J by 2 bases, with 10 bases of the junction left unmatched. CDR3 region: CSATTPGQGITDTQYF. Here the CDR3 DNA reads TGCAGTGCTACAACCCCGGGACAGGGCATCACAGATACGCAGTATTTT.

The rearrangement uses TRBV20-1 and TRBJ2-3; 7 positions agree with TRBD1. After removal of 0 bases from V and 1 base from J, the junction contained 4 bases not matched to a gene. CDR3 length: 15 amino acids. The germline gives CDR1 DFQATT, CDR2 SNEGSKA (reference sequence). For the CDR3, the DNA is TGCAGTGCTAGAGATCACAGGGGTGGCACAGATACGCAGTATTTT. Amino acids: CSARDHRGGTDTQYF.

CDR3 nucleotides: TGTGCCAGCAGTGAATTAGCTGAAGCTTTCTTT. Protein sequence: CASSELAEAFF. The J gene is TRBJ1-1, the V gene TRBV25-1; D uncertain. This CDR3 is built from 11 residues. Trimming removed 1 base from V and 6 bases from J, with 3 bases in between. Germline assignment: CDR1 MGHDK and CDR2 SYGVNS.

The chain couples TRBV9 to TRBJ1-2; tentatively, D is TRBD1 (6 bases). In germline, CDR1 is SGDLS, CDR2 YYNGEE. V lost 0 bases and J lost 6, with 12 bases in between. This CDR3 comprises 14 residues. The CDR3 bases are TGTGCCAGCAGCGTAGCTCATAGGACAGATGGCTACACCTTC. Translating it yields CASSVAHRTDGYTF.

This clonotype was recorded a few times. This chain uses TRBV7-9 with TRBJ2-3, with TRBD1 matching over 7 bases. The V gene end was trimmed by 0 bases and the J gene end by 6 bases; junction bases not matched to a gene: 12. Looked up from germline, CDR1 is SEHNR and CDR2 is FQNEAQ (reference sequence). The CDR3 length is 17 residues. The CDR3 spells CASSLALWDSHSDTQYF. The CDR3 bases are TGTGCCAGCAGCTTAGCTCTCTGGGACAGCCATAGCGATACGCAGTATTTT.

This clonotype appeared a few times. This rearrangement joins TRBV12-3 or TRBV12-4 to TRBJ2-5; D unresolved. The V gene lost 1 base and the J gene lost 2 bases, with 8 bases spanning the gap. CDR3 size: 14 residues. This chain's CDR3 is CASSLDPRQETQYF. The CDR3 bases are TGTGCCAGCAGTTTAGATCCTAGGCAAGAGACCCAGTACTTC.

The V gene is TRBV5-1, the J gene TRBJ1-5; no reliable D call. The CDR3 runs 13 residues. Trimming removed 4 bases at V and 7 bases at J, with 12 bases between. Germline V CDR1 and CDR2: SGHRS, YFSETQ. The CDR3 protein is CASSNDINQPQHF. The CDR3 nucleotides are TGCGCCAGCAGCAACGATATCAACCAGCCCCAGCATTTT.

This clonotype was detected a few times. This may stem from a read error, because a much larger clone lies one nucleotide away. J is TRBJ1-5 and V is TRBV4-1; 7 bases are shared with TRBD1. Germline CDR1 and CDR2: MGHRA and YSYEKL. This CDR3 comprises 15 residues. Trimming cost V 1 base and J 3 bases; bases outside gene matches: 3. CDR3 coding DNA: TGCGCCAGCAGCCAAGTCAGGGGGTCCAATCAGCCCCAGCATTTT. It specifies CASSQVRGSNQPQHF.

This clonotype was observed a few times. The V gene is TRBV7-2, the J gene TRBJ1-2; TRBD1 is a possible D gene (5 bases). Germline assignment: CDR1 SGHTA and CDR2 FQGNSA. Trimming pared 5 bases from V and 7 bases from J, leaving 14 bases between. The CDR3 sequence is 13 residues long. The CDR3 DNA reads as TGTGCCAGCAGCCCCGGGGGGGGTTCTGGCTACACCTTC. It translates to CASSPGGGSGYTF.

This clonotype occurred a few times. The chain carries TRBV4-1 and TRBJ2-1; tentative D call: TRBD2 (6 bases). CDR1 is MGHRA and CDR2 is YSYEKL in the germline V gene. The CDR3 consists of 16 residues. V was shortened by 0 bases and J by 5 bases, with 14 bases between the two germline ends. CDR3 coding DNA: TGCGCCAGCAGCCAAGAGGGGCTAGCGTTCCACAATGAGCAGTTCTTC. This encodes CASSQEGLAFHNEQFF.

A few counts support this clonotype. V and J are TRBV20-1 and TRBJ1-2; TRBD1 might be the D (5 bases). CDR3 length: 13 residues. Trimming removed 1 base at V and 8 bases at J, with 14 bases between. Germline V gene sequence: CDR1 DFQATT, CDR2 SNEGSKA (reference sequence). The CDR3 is CSARVPGSGGYTF. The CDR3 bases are TGCAGTGCTAGAGTCCCAGGGTCGGGAGGCTACACCTTC.

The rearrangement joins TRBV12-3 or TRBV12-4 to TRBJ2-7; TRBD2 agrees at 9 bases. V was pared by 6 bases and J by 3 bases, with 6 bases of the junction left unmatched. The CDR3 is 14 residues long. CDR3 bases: TGTGCCAGCAGATCCGGGACTAGCCTCTACGAGCAGTACTTC. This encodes CASRSGTSLYEQYF.

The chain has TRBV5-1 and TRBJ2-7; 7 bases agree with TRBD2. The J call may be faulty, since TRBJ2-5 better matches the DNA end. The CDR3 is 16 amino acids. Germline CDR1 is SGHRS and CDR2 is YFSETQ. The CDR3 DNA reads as TGCGCCAGCAGCTTGTCGGACAAGGGGCGGGGGGAGACCCAGTACTTC. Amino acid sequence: CASSLSDKGRGETQYF.

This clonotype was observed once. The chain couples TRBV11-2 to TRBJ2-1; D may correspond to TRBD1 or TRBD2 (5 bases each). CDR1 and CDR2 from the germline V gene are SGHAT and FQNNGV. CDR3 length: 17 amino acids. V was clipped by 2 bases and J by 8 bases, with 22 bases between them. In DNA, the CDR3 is TGTGCCAGCAGCTTACCCTTTCGAGGGGCGCCGAAGCATGAGCAGTTCTTC. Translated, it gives CASSLPFRGAPKHEQFF.

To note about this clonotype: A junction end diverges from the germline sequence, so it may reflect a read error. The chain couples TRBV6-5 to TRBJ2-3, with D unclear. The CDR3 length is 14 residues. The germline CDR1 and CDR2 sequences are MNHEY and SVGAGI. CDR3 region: CASSSSHHTDMQYF. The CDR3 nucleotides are TGTGCCAGCAGTTCCAGCCATCACACAGATATGCAGTATTTT.

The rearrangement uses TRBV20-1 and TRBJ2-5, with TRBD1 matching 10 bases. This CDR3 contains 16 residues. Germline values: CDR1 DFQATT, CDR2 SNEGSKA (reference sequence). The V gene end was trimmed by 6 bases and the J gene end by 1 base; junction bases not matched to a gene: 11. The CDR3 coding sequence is TGCAGTGCACTTGGGGGGGGACAGGGGCCCCAAGAGACCCAGTACTTC. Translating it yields CSALGGGQGPQETQYF.

CDR3 DNA sequence: TGTGCCAGCAGCTTAGGCGGTCTGATCCAAGAGACCCAGTACTTC. Translating gives CASSLGGLIQETQYF. The rearrangement joins TRBV7-2 to TRBJ2-5; D uncertain. CDR1 is SGHTA, CDR2 FQGNSA, per germline. The V end was cut by 1 base, the J end by 1 base, with 10 bases between. The CDR3 totals 15 residues. The entire variable domain, with the rest obtained from reference TRBV7-2 and TRBJ2-5, is as follows: GAGVSQSPSNKVTEKGKDVELRCDPISGHTALYWYRQSLGQGLEFLIYFQGNSAPDKSGLPSDRFSAERTGGSVSTLTIQRTQQEDSAVYLCASSLGGLIQETQYFGPGTRLLVL.

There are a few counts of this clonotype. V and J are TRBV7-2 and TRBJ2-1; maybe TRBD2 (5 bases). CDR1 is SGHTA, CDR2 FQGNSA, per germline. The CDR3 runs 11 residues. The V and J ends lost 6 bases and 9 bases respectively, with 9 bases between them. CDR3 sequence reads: CASRRAGEQFF. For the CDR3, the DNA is TGTGCCAGCAGGCGGGCGGGTGAGCAGTTCTTC.

The CDR3 spells CASGLAGGVSYEQYF. The CDR3, as DNA: TGCGCCAGCGGACTAGCGGGAGGGGTCTCCTACGAGCAGTACTTC. This rearrangement joins TRBV5-1 to TRBJ2-7; 15 bases align to TRBD2. Trimming removed 7 bases from V and 0 bases from J; junction bases left unmatched: 2. The CDR3 runs to 15 residues. The V gene's germline CDR1 is SGHRS and CDR2 YFSETQ. Drawing the rest from reference TRBV5-1 and TRBJ2-7, the complete variable domain is KAGVTQTPRYLIKTRGQQVTLSCSPISGHRSVSWYQQTPGQGLQFLFEYFSETQRNKGNFPGRFSGRQFSNSRSEMNVSTLELGDSALYLCASGLAGGVSYEQYFGPGTRLTVT.

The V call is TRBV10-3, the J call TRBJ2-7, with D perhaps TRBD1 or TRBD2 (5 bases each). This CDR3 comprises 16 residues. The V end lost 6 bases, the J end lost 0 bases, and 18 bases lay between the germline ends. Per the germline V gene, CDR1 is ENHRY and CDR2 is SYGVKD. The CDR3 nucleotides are TGTGCCATCAGGAGGGGACCGGGACGGAGCTCCTACGAGCAGTACTTC. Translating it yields CAIRRGPGRSSYEQYF.

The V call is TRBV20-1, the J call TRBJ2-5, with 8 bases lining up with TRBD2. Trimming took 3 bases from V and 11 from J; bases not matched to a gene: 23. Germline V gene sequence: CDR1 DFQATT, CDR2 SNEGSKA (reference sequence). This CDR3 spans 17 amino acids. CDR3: CSASVGASGTRLGEQYF. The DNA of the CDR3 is TGCAGTGCTAGTGTAGGAGCCTCCGGGACTAGATTAGGAGAGCAGTACTTC.

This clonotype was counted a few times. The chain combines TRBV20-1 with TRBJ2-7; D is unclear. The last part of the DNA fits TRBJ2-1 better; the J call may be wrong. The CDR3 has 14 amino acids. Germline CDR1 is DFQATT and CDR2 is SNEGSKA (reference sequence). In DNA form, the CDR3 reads TGCAGTGCTAGTCGACTTGGGCGTTTCAATGAGCAGTTCTTC. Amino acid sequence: CSASRLGRFNEQFF.

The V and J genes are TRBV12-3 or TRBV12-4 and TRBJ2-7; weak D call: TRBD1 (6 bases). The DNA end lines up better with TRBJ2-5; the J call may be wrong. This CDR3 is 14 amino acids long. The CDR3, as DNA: TGTGCCAGCAGTCAAGGACAGACCTCGGGGACCCAGTACTTC. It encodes CASSQGQTSGTQYF.

This CDR3 reads CASSFRWDTGGVYNEQFF. In DNA, the CDR3 is TGTGCCAGCAGCTTTCGCTGGGACACCGGGGGAGTCTACAATGAGCAGTTCTTC. The V and J genes are TRBV7-9 and TRBJ2-1; D is possibly TRBD1 or TRBD2 (6 bases each). Trimming cost V 3 bases and J 3 bases, with 21 bases left between them. The V gene's germline CDR1 is SEHNR and CDR2 FQNEAQ (reference sequence). CDR3 length: 18 amino acids.

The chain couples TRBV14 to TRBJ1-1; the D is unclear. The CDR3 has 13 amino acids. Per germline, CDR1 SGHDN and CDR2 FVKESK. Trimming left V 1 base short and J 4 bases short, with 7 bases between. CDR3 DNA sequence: TGTGCCAGCAGCCAAGTCCCGGGCACTGAAGCTTTCTTT. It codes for CASSQVPGTEAFF. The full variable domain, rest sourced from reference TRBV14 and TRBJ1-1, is EAGVTQFPSHSVIEKGQTVTLRCDPISGHDNLYWYRRVMGKEIKFLLHFVKESKQDESGMPNNRFLAERTGGTYSTLKVQPAELEDSGVYFCASSQVPGTEAFFGQGTRLTVV.

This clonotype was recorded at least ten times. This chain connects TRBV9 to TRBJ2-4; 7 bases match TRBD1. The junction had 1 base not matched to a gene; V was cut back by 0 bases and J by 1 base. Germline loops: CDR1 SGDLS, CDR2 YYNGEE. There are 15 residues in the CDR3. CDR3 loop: CASSVEGAAKNIQYF. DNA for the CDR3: TGTGCCAGCAGCGTAGAGGGGGCGGCCAAAAACATTCAGTACTTC.

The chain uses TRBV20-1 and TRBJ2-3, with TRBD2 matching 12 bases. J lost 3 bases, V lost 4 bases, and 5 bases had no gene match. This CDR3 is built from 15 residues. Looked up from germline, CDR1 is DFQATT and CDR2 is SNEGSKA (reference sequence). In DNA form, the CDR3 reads TGCAGTGCTACTAGCGGGGGGGGACCTACAGATACGCAGTATTTT. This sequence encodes CSATSGGGPTDTQYF.

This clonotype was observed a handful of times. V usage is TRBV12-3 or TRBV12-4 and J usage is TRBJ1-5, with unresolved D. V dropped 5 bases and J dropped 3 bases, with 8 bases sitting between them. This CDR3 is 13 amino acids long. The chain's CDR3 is CASSGPINQPQHF. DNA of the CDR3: TGTGCCAGCAGTGGCCCGATCAATCAGCCCCAGCATTTT.